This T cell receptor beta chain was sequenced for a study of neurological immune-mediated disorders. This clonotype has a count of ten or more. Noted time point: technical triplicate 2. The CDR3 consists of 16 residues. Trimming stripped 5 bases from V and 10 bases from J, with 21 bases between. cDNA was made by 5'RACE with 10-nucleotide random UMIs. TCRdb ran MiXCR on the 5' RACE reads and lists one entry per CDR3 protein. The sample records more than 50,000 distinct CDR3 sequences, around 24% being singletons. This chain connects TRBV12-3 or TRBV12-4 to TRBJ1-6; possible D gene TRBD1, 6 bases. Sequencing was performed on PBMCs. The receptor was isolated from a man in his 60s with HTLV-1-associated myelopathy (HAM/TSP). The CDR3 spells CASSPTVQGRGSPLHF. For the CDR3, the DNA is TGTGCCAGCAGTCCAACCGTACAGGGAAGGGGGTCACCCCTCCACTTT.